What follows are 11 T cell receptor beta chains derived from one specimen sequenced in a study of blood T cell repertoires in COVID-19. This table comes from immunoSEQ multiplex PCR, and its TCRdb copy is limited to in-frame clones, with some not included. The sample shows under 250,000 clones, about 83% of them seen only once. What was sequenced was peripheral blood. These receptors came from a woman between 45 and 60 years old with acute or convalescent COVID-19.

This clone appeared a single time. The chain has TRBV27 and TRBJ2-2; 9 bases map to TRBD2. Germline loops: CDR1 MNHEY, CDR2 SMNVEV (reference sequence). The CDR3 extends over 17 amino acids. Losses at the gene ends were 8 bases for V and 2 bases for J; bases not matched to a gene: 12. The chain's CDR3 is CASARRAGGTNTGELFF. CDR3 DNA sequence: TGTGCCAGCGCACGGCGAGCGGGAGGCACTAACACCGGGGAGCTGTTTTTT.

The chain carries TRBV3-1 (or the pseudogene TRBV3-2) and TRBJ2-7; 10 bases fit TRBD2. This CDR3 spans 14 amino acids. Germline loops: CDR1 LGHDT, CDR2 YNNKEL (reference sequence). Unmatched junction bases numbered 5, after V lost 7 bases and J lost 2 bases. The CDR3 loop is CASTLAGETYEQYF. CDR3 coding DNA: TGTGCCAGCACCCTAGCGGGAGAGACCTACGAGCAGTACTTC.

The chain joins TRBV3-1 (or the pseudogene TRBV3-2) to TRBJ2-4, with 8 bases identical to TRBD2. Germline values: CDR1 LGHDT, CDR2 YNNKEL (reference sequence). This CDR3 comprises 18 residues. With 2 bases clipped from V and 0 bases from J, the junction kept 9 bases outside the gene matches. CDR3 coding DNA: TGTGCCAGCAGCCAAAGGGACCGGGGGGGGCCAGCCAAAAACATTCAGTACTTC. Translation: CASSQRDRGGPAKNIQYF.

This rearrangement joins TRBV5-5 to TRBJ2-1, with 7 nucleotides matching TRBD1. The CDR3 is made up of 14 amino acids. In germline, CDR1 is SGHKS, CDR2 YYEKEE (reference sequence). The J segment lost 8 bases and the V segment lost 4 bases, leaving 9 bases of the junction unmatched. Here the CDR3 reads CASSPDRAGDEQFF. The CDR3 coding sequence is TGTGCCAGCAGCCCTGACAGGGCTGGGGATGAGCAGTTCTTC.

The chain is built from TRBV7-3 and TRBJ2-1; 16 nucleotides line up with TRBD2. Germline CDR1 reads SGHTA; CDR2 reads FQGTGA. With V trimmed by 5 bases and J by 6 bases, 7 bases remained unmatched. CDR3 length: 17 amino acids. CDR3 coding DNA: TGTGCCAGCAGCCCCCTGGGACTAGCGGGAGGGCGCAATGAGCAGTTCTTC. It specifies CASSPLGLAGGRNEQFF.

This chain links TRBV7-3 with TRBJ2-1; D is perhaps TRBD2 (7 bases). The V gene's germline CDR1 is SGHTA and CDR2 FQGTGA. V lost 3 bases, J lost 12 bases, and 15 bases lay in between. There are 13 residues in the CDR3. The CDR3 DNA reads TGTGCCAGCAGCTTGGGGGGGCACGGTGTGCAGTTCTTC. This codes for CASSLGGHGVQFF.

V gene TRBV5-6 combines with J gene TRBJ1-1, with 8 nucleotides matching TRBD1. Germline CDR1 is SGHDT and CDR2 is YYEEEE. CDR3 length: 15 residues. The V gene end was trimmed by 2 bases and the J gene end by 9 bases; junction bases not matched to a gene: 12. The CDR3 loop is CASSFSWTGFEKAFF. Written as DNA, the CDR3 is TGTGCCAGCAGCTTCTCGTGGACAGGGTTTGAGAAAGCTTTCTTT. Looking up the rest from reference TRBV5-6 and TRBJ1-1 gives the full variable domain: DAGVTQSPTHLIKTRGQQVTLRCSPKSGHDTVSWYQQALGQGPQFIFQYYEEEERQRGNFPDRFSGHQFPNYSSELNVNALLLGDSALYLCASSFSWTGFEKAFFGQGTRLTVV.

This clone has a single count. This chain joins TRBV14 and TRBJ2-3; D possibly corresponds to TRBD2 (5 bases). V dropped 5 bases and J dropped 2 bases, with 17 bases sitting between them. This CDR3 spans 16 amino acids. Germline V gene lookup returns CDR1 SGHDN and CDR2 FVKESK. The CDR3 loop is CASSDLAGYFTDTQYF. As DNA, the CDR3 is TGTGCCAGCAGCGACCTAGCCGGCTACTTCACAGATACGCAGTATTTT.

The V call is TRBV13, the J call TRBJ2-1; 9 bases are shared with TRBD1. V lost 3 bases to trimming and J lost 3 bases; unmatched junction nucleotides: 3. The germline V gene has CDR1 PRHDT and CDR2 FYEKMQ (reference sequence). The CDR3 consists of 15 residues. CDR3 nucleotides: TGTGCCAGCAGCTTGGGACAGGGCTTCTACAATGAGCAGTTCTTC. The encoded protein is CASSLGQGFYNEQFF.

This clone was counted a single time. V and J are TRBV27 and TRBJ2-1; the match to TRBD2 covers 7 bases. The V segment lost 2 bases and the J segment 3 bases; nucleotides outside the gene matches: 4. There are 15 residues in the CDR3. Germline CDR1 and CDR2: MNHEY and SMNVEV (reference sequence). CDR3 in amino acids: CASSLVGGSYNEQFF. CDR3 coding DNA: TGTGCCAGCAGTTTAGTCGGGGGGAGCTACAATGAGCAGTTCTTC.

For the CDR3, the DNA is TGTGCCAGCAGCCAAGAAGGGAGGGAGGGAAACATTCAGTACTTC. This sequence encodes CASSQEGREGNIQYF. V and J are TRBV4-2 and TRBJ2-4; 7 bases match TRBD2. Germline V gene data show CDR1 as LGHNA and CDR2 as YNFKEQ. The trim removed 0 bases at V and 6 bases at J, leaving 5 bases unmatched. This CDR3 comprises 15 residues.